The 32 T cell receptor beta chains below come from one sample, sequenced in a study of neurological immune-mediated disorders (dated by TCRdb to the late 2010s). The library was produced with 5' RACE. The data were produced on an Illumina HiSeq 2500. TCRdb reanalyzed the raw reads on its own, using fastp at Q25 for trimming and MiXCR for clone calling, and kept in-frame beta chains. A single entry per CDR3 protein holds the most common genes and DNA from its merged rows. The sample data list about 66,000 distinct CDR3 sequences, and around 3.9% of these were observed just once. The biggest ten clones account for 1.3% of the sample. Sequencing input: PBMCs. All receptors derive from a man aged 25 to 40 with multiple sclerosis.

This clonotype occurred a few times. The V gene is TRBV3-1, the J gene TRBJ1-2; maybe TRBD1 (6 bases). CDR3 length equals 15 residues. The germline V gene has CDR1 LGHDT and CDR2 YNNKEL (reference sequence). V was clipped by 1 base and J by 3 bases, with 12 bases between them. CDR3 amino acids: CASSQGSGQYYGYTF. CDR3 nucleotides: TGTGCCAGCAGCCAAGGGTCGGGACAATACTATGGCTACACCTTC.

This clonotype was found many times. This chain links TRBV5-1 with TRBJ2-5, with 7 bases lining up with TRBD1. This CDR3 has 14 residues. With 3 bases clipped from V and 4 bases from J, the junction kept 6 bases outside the gene matches. Germline V gene data show CDR1 as SGHRS and CDR2 as YFSETQ. The CDR3 loop is CASSSDRASETQYF. The CDR3 nucleotides are TGCGCCAGCAGCTCTGACAGGGCGTCAGAGACCCAGTACTTC.

The V and J genes are TRBV20-1 and TRBJ2-2, with 7 bases lining up with TRBD1. With 0 bases clipped from V and 3 bases from J, the junction kept 4 bases outside the gene matches. This CDR3 is built from 15 residues. Germline V CDR1 and CDR2: DFQATT, SNEGSKA (reference sequence). In DNA, the CDR3 is TGCAGTGCTAGAGAACCCCAGGGGGACACCGGGGAGCTGTTTTTT. This gives the protein CSAREPQGDTGELFF.

This clonotype was seen ten or more times. The rearrangement uses TRBV5-1 and TRBJ2-6; no clear D gene. Germline CDR1 is SGHRS and CDR2 is YFSETQ. CDR3 length equals 15 residues. V was cut by 4 bases and J by 2 bases, with 10 bases left in between. In DNA form, the CDR3 reads TGCGCCAGCAGCCCCGTAGAGCCTGGGGCCAACGTCCTGACTTTC. Amino acids: CASSPVEPGANVLTF.

This clonotype was observed a few times. One junction end does not reproduce the germline sequence, and a read error may be involved. The rearrangement links TRBV10-2 to TRBJ1-6; 7 bases align to TRBD1. In germline, CDR1 is WSHSY, CDR2 SAAADI. The CDR3 consists of 15 residues. CDR3 region: CASSPGGAYNSPLNF. The CDR3 nucleotides are TGCGCCAGCAGTCCAGGGGGGGCTTATAATTCACCCCTCAACTTT.

This clonotype was counted at least ten times. CDR3 DNA sequence: TGTGCCAGCAGCTATAAGCGGGGAGCGGGAGAGACCCAGTACTTC. Residues: CASSYKRGAGETQYF. V gene TRBV7-2 combines with J gene TRBJ2-5, with 7 bases aligning to TRBD2. J lost 4 bases, V lost 4 bases, and 9 bases had no gene match. CDR3 length: 15 amino acids. Germline values: CDR1 SGHTA, CDR2 FQGNSA.

Many counts were recorded for this clonotype. The chain employs TRBV20-1 and TRBJ1-5; D remains unclear. CDR3 length: 13 amino acids. Trimming removed 2 bases at V and 4 bases at J, with 9 bases between. The germline gives CDR1 DFQATT, CDR2 SNEGSKA (reference sequence). The CDR3 protein is CSARSPGNQPQHF. CDR3 coding DNA: TGCAGTGCTAGATCCCCGGGAAATCAGCCCCAGCATTTT.

This clonotype was seen repeatedly, ten times or more. V gene TRBV7-6 combines with J gene TRBJ2-7; D tentatively fits TRBD1 or TRBD2 (5 bases each). Trimming took 5 bases from V and 0 from J, leaving 11 bases between them. This CDR3 is built from 14 residues. CDR1 is SGHVS, CDR2 FNYEAQ, per germline. The CDR3 region has the DNA TGTGCCAGCAGCCTCGGGACGGTCTCCTACGAGCAGTACTTC. It yields the protein CASSLGTVSYEQYF.

There are many counts of this clonotype. The V and J genes are TRBV15 and TRBJ1-3; 8 nucleotides line up with TRBD1. This CDR3 contains 15 residues. CDR1 and CDR2 (germline): LNHNV, YYDKDF (reference sequence). V shed 4 bases and J 4 bases; nucleotides not matched to a gene: 6. The CDR3 coding sequence is TGTGCCACCAGCACCTCCAGGGGGCCGGGAAACACCATATATTTT. Protein sequence: CATSTSRGPGNTIYF.

This clonotype was seen ten or more times. This sequence joins TRBV20-1 and TRBJ2-1; D call uncertain. V lost 2 bases and J 4 bases, leaving 12 bases between the germline ends. The CDR3 has 14 residues. Germline V gene sequence: CDR1 DFQATT, CDR2 SNEGSKA (reference sequence). This CDR3 reads CSARNGDAYNEQFF. CDR3 bases: TGCAGTGCTAGAAATGGGGATGCTTACAATGAGCAGTTCTTC.

J is TRBJ2-1 and V is TRBV7-6, with 7 bases lining up with TRBD2. The CDR3 covers 16 residues. The trim removed 5 bases at V and 6 bases at J, leaving 13 bases unmatched. Germline CDR1 reads SGHVS; CDR2 reads FNYEAQ. The CDR3 DNA reads as TGTGCCAGCAGCCCCAAATTCGCGGGAGCGGCCAATGAGCAGTTCTTC. Translation gives CASSPKFAGAANEQFF. Full variable domain (remainder filled in from reference TRBV7-6 and TRBJ2-1): GAGVSQSPRYKVTKRGQDVALRCDPISGHVSLYWYRQALGQGPEFLTYFNYEAQQDKSGLPNDRFSAERPEGSISTLTIQRTEQRDSAMYRCASSPKFAGAANEQFFGPGTRLTVL.

There are many counts of this clonotype. The chain links TRBV12-3 or TRBV12-4 to TRBJ2-2; TRBD1 agrees at 7 bases. After removal of 5 bases from V and 0 bases from J, the junction contained 3 bases not matched to a gene. CDR3 length: 15 residues. The CDR3 protein is CASSNRGSNTGELFF. The CDR3 bases are TGTGCCAGCAGTAACAGGGGATCGAACACCGGGGAGCTGTTTTTT.

Ten or more counts support this clonotype. The V and J genes are TRBV3-1 and TRBJ1-1, with D maybe TRBD1 (6 bases). Trimming shortened V by 3 bases and J by 3 bases, and 14 bases separated the two germline ends. In germline, CDR1 is LGHDT, CDR2 YNNKEL (reference sequence). The CDR3 consists of 15 residues. CDR3 in amino acids: CASSHYTRQDTEAFF. CDR3 nucleotide sequence: TGTGCCAGCAGCCACTATACGCGACAGGACACTGAAGCTTTCTTT.

This clonotype came up many times. The chain recombines TRBV20-1 with TRBJ2-3, with 7 bases that match TRBD2. Germline-derived CDR1 and CDR2 are DFQATT and SNEGSKA (reference sequence). After removal of 3 bases from V and 1 base from J, the junction contained 4 bases not matched to a gene. CDR3 length: 14 amino acids. CDR3 amino acids: CSASGLAGTDTQYF. CDR3 DNA: TGCAGTGCTAGCGGCCTAGCGGGCACAGATACGCAGTATTTT.

This clonotype was seen many times. The V gene is TRBV20-1, the J gene TRBJ2-7, with 9 bases aligning to TRBD1. The CDR3 is 14 residues long. The germline V gene encodes CDR1 DFQATT and CDR2 SNEGSKA (reference sequence). Unmatched junction bases numbered 8, after V lost 4 bases and J lost 4 bases. For the CDR3, the DNA is TGCAGTGCTATAAGTGGGACAGGGAGATACGAGCAGTACTTC. Its protein is CSAISGTGRYEQYF.

The rearrangement uses TRBV2 and TRBJ1-5; tentative D call: TRBD1 (6 bases). The CDR3 runs 15 residues. The germline CDR1 and CDR2 sequences are SNHLY and FYNNEI. Between the trimmed V and J ends, which lost 7 bases and 1 base, there was a span of 14 bases. DNA for the CDR3: TGTGCCAGCAAGGGGGGTGGGGGAAGCAATCAGCCCCAGCATTTT. Translation gives CASKGGGGSNQPQHF.

The genes are TRBV5-1 and TRBJ2-3, with 7 bases identical to TRBD2. J lost 6 bases, V lost 3 bases, and 7 bases had no gene match. Germline CDR1 is SGHRS and CDR2 is YFSETQ. CDR3 length: 14 residues. The CDR3 region has the DNA TGCGCCAGCAGCTCCGGACTAGACGGGGATACGCAGTATTTT. It encodes CASSSGLDGDTQYF.

The chain combines TRBV2 with TRBJ2-5, with 7 bases matching TRBD1. Trimming took 3 bases from V and 3 from J; bases not matched to a gene: 1. CDR3 length: 13 amino acids. CDR1 SNHLY and CDR2 FYNNEI come from the germline V gene. CDR3 sequence: CASSETGKETQYF. Written as DNA, the CDR3 is TGTGCCAGCAGTGAGACAGGGAAAGAGACCCAGTACTTC.

Remarks on this clonotype: This may be a read error: a much more frequent sequence differs by one nucleotide. The chain couples TRBV29-1 to TRBJ1-1; the match to TRBD1 covers 7 bases. The CDR3 consists of 11 residues. Germline loops: CDR1 SQVTM, CDR2 ANQGSEA. J was trimmed by 9 bases and V by 5 bases; bases with no gene match: 6. CDR3 region: CSVTRDSQAFF. For the CDR3, the DNA is TGCAGCGTTACAAGGGACAGTCAAGCTTTCTTT.

This clonotype came up many times. V gene TRBV12-3 or TRBV12-4 combines with J gene TRBJ2-1; 8 positions agree with TRBD2. V lost 4 bases, J lost 1 base, and 6 bases stayed unmatched. This CDR3 spans 16 amino acids. CDR3 nucleotide sequence: TGTGCCAGCAGTTCCGGGGGCGGGGGGTCCTACAATGAGCAGTTCTTC. It is translated as CASSSGGGGSYNEQFF.

This clonotype was counted at least ten times. This sequence joins TRBV12-3 or TRBV12-4 and TRBJ2-2; a weak D match, TRBD2 (5 bases). CDR3 size: 19 residues. Trimming shortened V by 5 bases and J by 4 bases, and 26 bases separated the two germline ends. The CDR3 sequence is CASSPPDWVSAESTGELFF. The CDR3, as DNA: TGTGCCAGCAGTCCGCCGGATTGGGTGTCAGCGGAGAGCACCGGGGAGCTGTTTTTT.

This clonotype was recorded many times. V is TRBV7-3 and J is TRBJ2-3; D is uncertain. The germline CDR1 and CDR2 sequences are SGHTA and FQGTGA. The CDR3 covers 13 residues. V was cut by 5 bases and J by 3 bases, with 9 bases left in between. The chain's CDR3 is CASSLVGTDTQYF. The CDR3 region has the DNA TGTGCCAGCAGCCTAGTGGGTACAGATACGCAGTATTTT.

This clonotype was recorded at least ten times. This chain uses TRBV15 with TRBJ2-7, with unresolved D. Trimming stripped 4 bases from V and 9 bases from J, with 13 bases between. The CDR3 spans 12 residues. Germline values: CDR1 LNHNV, CDR2 YYDKDF (reference sequence). CDR3 sequence (DNA): TGTGCCACCAGCACAGACCGTTTCGGGCAGTACTTC. Its protein is CATSTDRFGQYF.

This clonotype was seen repeatedly, ten times or more. The junction and the germline gene differ at one end; a read error may be behind it. CDR3 amino acids: CASSPGTAGQPQNF. The DNA for the CDR3 is TGTGCCAGCAGCCCCGGGACAGCAGGCCAGCCCCAGAATTTT. The V gene is TRBV7-8, the J gene TRBJ1-5; TRBD1 matches at 7 bases. The CDR3 consists of 14 residues. Germline values: CDR1 SGHVS, CDR2 FQNEAQ.

This clonotype was counted many times. The chain carries TRBV5-6 and TRBJ2-5; 7 bases fit TRBD1. The V gene's germline CDR1 is SGHDT and CDR2 YYEEEE. Losses at the gene ends were 4 bases for V and 4 bases for J; bases not matched to a gene: 13. The CDR3 spans 16 residues. The CDR3, as DNA: TGTGCCAGCAGCCCCCCACCCGGGACAGACGGAGAGACCCAGTACTTC. It is translated as CASSPPPGTDGETQYF.

The chain combines TRBV6-5 with TRBJ1-1; D is undetermined. Germline V gene lookup returns CDR1 MNHEY and CDR2 SVGAGI. V lost 2 bases, J lost 3 bases, and 10 bases lay in between. There are 14 residues in the CDR3. The CDR3 DNA follows: TGTGCCAGCAGTTACCTCCCGTCAGACACTGAAGCTTTCTTT. It yields the protein CASSYLPSDTEAFF.

The sample holds many counts of this clonotype. This chain connects TRBV12-3 or TRBV12-4 to TRBJ1-1; TRBD1 aligns across 7 bases. V was clipped by 5 bases and J by 4 bases; unmatched bases: 13. This CDR3 is built from 16 residues. CDR3 protein: CASSPGKQGKRTEAFF. The DNA for the CDR3 is TGTGCCAGCAGTCCAGGAAAACAGGGGAAACGCACTGAAGCTTTCTTT.

This clonotype has a count of ten or more. CDR3 sequence reads: CASSVGDTGELFF. CDR3 nucleotides: TGTGCCAGCAGTGTGGGGGACACCGGGGAGCTGTTTTTT. The rearrangement links TRBV6-4 to TRBJ2-2, with D perhaps matching TRBD1 or TRBD2 (5 bases each). Germline CDR1 and CDR2: MRHNA and SNTAGT. The CDR3 has 13 amino acids. The V gene lost 4 bases and the J gene lost 3 bases, with 6 bases spanning the gap.

The sample holds many counts of this clonotype. The genes are TRBV20-1 and TRBJ2-5, with D perhaps TRBD1 (6 bases). The CDR3 loop spans 12 amino acids. With 5 bases removed from V and 4 bases from J, the gap between germline ends came to 11 bases. Germline CDR1 and CDR2: DFQATT and SNEGSKA (reference sequence). The CDR3 spells CSAQEGGETQYF. The CDR3 DNA follows: TGCAGTGCTCAGGAAGGGGGAGAGACCCAGTACTTC.

This clonotype was detected ten times or more. J is TRBJ2-7 and V is TRBV5-1; D is perhaps TRBD1 (5 bases). Germline V gives CDR1 SGHRS, CDR2 YFSETQ. V was shortened by 2 bases and J by 7 bases, with 16 bases between the two germline ends. The CDR3 is 14 amino acids. CDR3 nucleotides: TGCGCCAGCAGCTTAGGTGACACCCAGGGAGAGCAGTACTTC. Residues: CASSLGDTQGEQYF.

This clonotype was observed a handful of times. The rearrangement joins TRBV6-6 to TRBJ2-2; 7 bases align to TRBD2. CDR1 is MNHNY and CDR2 is SVGAGI in the germline V gene (reference sequence). V gave up 6 bases and J gave up 4 bases; unmatched junction bases: 14. CDR3 length: 17 residues. CDR3 residues: CASSPHSAGVGTGELFF. Here the CDR3 DNA reads TGTGCCAGCAGCCCGCACTCGGCGGGGGTCGGCACCGGGGAGCTGTTTTTT.

This clonotype was detected many times. The rearrangement uses TRBV5-1 and TRBJ2-7; 12 bases are shared with TRBD2. V was pared by 4 bases and J by 6 bases, with 11 bases of the junction left unmatched. CDR3 length equals 16 residues. CDR1 and CDR2 from the germline V gene are SGHRS and YFSETQ. CDR3 sequence: CASSLSTSGGPFEQYF. The CDR3 bases are TGCGCCAGCAGCCTATCGACTAGCGGGGGACCGTTCGAGCAGTACTTC.